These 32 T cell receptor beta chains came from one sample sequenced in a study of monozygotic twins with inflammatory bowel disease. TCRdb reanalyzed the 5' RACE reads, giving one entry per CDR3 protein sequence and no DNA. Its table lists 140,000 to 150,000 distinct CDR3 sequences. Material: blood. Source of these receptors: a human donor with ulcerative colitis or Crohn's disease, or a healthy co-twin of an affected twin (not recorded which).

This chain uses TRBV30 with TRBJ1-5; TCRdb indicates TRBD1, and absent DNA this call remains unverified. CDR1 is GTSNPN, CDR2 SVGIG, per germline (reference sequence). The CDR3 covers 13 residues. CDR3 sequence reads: CAFGTDSNQPQHF.

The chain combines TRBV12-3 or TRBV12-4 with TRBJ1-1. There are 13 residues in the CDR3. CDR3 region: CASSFLGRAEAFF.

The CDR3 loop reads CASLAQYNEQFF. The rearrangement joins TRBV6-1 to TRBJ2-1; TCRdb proposes TRBD2, but this gene call is untestable without DNA. Per the germline V gene, CDR1 is MNHNS and CDR2 is SASEGT. This CDR3 is built from 12 residues.

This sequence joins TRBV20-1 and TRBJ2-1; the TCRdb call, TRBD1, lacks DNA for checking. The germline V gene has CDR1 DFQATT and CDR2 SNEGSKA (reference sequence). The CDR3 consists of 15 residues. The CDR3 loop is CSARRAGVTYNEQFF.

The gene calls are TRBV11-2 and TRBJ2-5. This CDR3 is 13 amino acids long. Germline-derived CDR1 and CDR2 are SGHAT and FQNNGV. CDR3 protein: CASSSSFVETQYF.

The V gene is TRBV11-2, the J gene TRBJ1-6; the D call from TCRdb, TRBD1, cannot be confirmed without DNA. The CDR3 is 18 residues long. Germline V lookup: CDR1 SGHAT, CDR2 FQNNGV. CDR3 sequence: CASSSTGTGRSVDSPLHF.

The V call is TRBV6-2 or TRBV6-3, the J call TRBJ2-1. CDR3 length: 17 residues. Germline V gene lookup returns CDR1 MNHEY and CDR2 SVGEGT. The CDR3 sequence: CASSYSSVVRVYNEQFF.

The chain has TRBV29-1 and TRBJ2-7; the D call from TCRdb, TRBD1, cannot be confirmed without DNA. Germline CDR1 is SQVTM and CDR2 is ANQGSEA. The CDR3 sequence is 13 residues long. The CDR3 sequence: CSVLTGGSYEQYF.

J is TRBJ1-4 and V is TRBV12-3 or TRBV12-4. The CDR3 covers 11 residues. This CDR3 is CASSRGEKLFF.

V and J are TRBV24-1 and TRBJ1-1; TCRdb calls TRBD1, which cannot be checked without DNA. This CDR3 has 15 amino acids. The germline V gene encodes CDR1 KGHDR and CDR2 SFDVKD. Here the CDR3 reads CATSPPGQANTEAFF.

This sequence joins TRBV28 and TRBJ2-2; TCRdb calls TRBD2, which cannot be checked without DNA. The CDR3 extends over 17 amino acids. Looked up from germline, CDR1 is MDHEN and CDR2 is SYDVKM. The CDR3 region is CASSRQTGLAGAGELFF.

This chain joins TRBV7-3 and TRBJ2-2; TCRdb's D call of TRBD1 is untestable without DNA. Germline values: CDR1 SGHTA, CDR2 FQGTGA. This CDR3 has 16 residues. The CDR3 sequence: CASSSKRVRGTGELFF. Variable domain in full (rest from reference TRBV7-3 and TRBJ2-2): GAGVSQTPSNKVTEKGKYVELRCDPISGHTALYWYRQSLGQGPEFLIYFQGTGAADDSGLPNDRFFAVRPEGSVSTLKIQRTERGDSAVYLCASSSKRVRGTGELFFGEGSRLTVL.

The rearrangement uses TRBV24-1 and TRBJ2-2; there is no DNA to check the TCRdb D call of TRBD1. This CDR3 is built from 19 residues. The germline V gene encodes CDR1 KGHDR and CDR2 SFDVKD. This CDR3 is CATSDFPDLTGGDTGELFF.

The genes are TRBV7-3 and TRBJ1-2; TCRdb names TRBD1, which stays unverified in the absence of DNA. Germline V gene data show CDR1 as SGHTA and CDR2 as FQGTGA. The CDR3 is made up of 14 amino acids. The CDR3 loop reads CASSSAGGYYGYTF.

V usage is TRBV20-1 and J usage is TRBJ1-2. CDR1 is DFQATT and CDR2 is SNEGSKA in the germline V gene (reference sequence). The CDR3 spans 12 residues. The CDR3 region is CSAERTDYGYTF.

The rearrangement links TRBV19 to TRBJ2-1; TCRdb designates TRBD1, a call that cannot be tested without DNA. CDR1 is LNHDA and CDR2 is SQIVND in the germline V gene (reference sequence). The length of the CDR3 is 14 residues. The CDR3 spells CASSIGTVGADRFF.

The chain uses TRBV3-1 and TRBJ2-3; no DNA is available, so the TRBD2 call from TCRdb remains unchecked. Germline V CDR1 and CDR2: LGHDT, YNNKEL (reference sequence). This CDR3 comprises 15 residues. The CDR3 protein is CASSPTSGDTDTQYF.

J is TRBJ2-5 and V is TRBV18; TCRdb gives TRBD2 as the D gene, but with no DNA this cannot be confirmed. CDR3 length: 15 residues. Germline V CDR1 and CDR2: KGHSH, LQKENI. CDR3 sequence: CASSPNVALQETQYF.

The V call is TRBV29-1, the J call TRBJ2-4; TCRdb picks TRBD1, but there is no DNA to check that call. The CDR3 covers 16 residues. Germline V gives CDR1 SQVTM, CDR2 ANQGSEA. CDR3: CSAGRPGGRSSNIQYF.

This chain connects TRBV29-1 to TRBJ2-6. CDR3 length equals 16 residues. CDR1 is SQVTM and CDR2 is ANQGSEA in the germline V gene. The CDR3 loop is CSVLNLTGSGANVLTF.

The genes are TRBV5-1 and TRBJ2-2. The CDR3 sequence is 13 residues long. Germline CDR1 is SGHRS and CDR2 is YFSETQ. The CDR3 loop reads CASSFGNTGELFF. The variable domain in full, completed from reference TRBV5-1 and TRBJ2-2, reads KAGVTQTPRYLIKTRGQQVTLSCSPISGHRSVSWYQQTPGQGLQFLFEYFSETQRNKGNFPGRFSGRQFSNSRSEMNVSTLELGDSALYLCASSFGNTGELFFGEGSRLTVL.

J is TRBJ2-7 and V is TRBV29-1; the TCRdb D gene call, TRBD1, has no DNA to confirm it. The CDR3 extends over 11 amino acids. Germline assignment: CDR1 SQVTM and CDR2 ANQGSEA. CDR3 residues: CSVGGGRAQYF.

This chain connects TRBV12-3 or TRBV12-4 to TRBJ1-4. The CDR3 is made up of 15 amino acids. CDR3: CASRPSGGTNEKLFF.

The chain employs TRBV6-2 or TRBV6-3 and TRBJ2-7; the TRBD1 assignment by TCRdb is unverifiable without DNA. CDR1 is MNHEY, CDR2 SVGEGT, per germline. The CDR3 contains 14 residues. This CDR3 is CASRDSGQLYEQYF.

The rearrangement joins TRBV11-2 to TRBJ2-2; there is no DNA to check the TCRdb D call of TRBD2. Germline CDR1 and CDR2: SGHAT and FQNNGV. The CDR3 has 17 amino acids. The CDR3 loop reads CASSLTLAGGTGGELFF.

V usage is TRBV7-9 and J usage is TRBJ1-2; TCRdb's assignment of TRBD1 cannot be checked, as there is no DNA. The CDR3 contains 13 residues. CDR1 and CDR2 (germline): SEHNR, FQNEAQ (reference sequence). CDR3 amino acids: CASSLDPPYGYTF.

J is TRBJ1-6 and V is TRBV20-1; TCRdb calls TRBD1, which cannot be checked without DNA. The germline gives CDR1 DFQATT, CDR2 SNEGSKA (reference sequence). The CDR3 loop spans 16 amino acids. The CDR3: CSARDRDRGSNSPLHF.

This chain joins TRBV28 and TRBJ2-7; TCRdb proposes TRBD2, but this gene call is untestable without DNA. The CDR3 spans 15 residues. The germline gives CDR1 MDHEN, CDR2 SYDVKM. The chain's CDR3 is CASRTFEEGAYEQYF.

CDR3 amino acids: CASSFEPPSEQYF. The chain recombines TRBV12-3 or TRBV12-4 with TRBJ2-7. This CDR3 is built from 13 residues.

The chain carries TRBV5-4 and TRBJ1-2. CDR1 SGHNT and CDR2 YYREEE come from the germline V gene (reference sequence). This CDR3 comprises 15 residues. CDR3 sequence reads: CASSLEAGLYYGYTF. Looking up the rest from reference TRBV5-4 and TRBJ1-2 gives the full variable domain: ETGVTQSPTHLIKTRGQQVTLRCSSQSGHNTVSWYQQALGQGPQFIFQYYREEENGRGNFPPRFSGLQFPNYSSELNVNALELDDSALYLCASSLEAGLYYGYTFGSGTRLTVV.

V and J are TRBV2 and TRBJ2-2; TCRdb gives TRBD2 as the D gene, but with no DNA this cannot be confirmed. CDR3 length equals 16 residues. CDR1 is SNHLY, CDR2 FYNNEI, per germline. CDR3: CASSTGTSGGTGELFF.

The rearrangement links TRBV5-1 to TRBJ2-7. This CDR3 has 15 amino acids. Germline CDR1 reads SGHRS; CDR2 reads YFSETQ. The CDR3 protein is CASSVGPTPSYEQYF.